Sequencing of this T cell receptor beta chain was carried out in a study of T-cell memory formation after mild COVID-19. TCRdb reprocessed the 5' RACE reads via MiXCR and lists one record per CDR3 protein. The sample yields 100,000 to 120,000 distinct CDR3 sequences, approximately 22% seen once. The CDR3 runs to 14 residues. From germline, CDR1 is LGHNA and CDR2 YNFKEQ. Deletions cut 5 bases from V and 2 bases from J, with 12 bases between. The study, taken as a whole, reports: Pre-infection memory carried some responding clones, suggesting that cross-reactive memory joined. Clones which contracted sat mainly in CM and EM if CD4+, and in EMRA if CD8+.

Remarks on this clonotype: The target antigen is unknown.

The chain links TRBV4-2 to TRBJ2-5; unclear D gene. This TCR was recovered from a man aged 18 to 30 who had mild COVID-19 (a few samples of this study predate the infection). Cell type and time point are not known. The sample comprised PBMCs or a T cell subset sorted from them (not recorded which). The CDR3 reads CASSYGVEQETQYF. The DNA of the CDR3 is TGTGCCAGCAGCTACGGAGTGGAGCAAGAGACCCAGTACTTC.